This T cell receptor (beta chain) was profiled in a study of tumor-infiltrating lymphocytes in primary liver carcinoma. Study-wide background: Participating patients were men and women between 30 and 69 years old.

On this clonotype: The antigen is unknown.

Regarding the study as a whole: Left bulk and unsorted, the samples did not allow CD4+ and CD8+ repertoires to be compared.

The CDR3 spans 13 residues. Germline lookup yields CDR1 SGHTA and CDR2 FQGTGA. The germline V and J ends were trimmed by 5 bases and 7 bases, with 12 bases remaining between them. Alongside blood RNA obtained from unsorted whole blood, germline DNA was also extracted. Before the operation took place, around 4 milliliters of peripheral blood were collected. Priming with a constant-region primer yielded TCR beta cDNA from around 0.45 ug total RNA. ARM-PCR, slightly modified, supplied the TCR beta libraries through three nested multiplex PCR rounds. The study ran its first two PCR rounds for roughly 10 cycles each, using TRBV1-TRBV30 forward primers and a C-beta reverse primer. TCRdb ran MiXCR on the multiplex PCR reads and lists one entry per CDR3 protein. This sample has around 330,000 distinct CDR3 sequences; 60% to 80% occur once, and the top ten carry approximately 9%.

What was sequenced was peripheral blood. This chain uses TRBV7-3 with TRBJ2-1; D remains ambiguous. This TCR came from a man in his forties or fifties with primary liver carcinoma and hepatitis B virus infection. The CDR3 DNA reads TGTGCCAGCAGCCCAACCATTGGAAATGAGCAGTTCTTC. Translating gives CASSPTIGNEQFF.